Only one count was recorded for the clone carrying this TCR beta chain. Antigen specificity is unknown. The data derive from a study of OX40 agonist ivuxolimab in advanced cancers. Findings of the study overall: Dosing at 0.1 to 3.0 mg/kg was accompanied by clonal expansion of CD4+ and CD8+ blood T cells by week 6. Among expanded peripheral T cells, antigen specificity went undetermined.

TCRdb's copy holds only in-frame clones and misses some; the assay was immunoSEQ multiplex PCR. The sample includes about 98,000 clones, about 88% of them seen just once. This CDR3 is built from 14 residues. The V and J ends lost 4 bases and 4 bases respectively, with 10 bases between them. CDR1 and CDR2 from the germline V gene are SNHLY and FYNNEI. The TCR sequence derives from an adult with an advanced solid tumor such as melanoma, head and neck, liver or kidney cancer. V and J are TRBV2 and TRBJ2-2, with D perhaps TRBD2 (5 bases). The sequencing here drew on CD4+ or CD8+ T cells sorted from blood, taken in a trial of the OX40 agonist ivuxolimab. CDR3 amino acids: CASSASGVTGELFF. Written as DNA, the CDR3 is TGTGCCAGCAGTGCAAGCGGCGTCACCGGGGAGCTGTTTTTT.